This TCR beta chain was captured in a study of blood T cell repertoires in COVID-19. Study context: Samples came from the United States, Italy and Spain, spanning acute and convalescent COVID-19. Sample material is recorded as cDNA or gDNA derived from T cells, B-cell-depleted T cells, or PBMCs.

CDR3 length equals 13 residues. Germline values: CDR1 SEHNR, CDR2 FQNEAQ (reference sequence). Unmatched junction bases numbered 3, after V lost 8 bases and J lost 0 bases. In the authors' workflow: Using reference gene primer amplification, nucleated cell counts were estimated. Only in-frame clones appear in the TCRdb table, and some are missing; sequencing was by immunoSEQ multiplex PCR. V, J and clone size reflect that table, while D and trimming were determined from the DNA. The sample includes about 140,000 clones, around 81% of them seen just once. This clone was counted only a few times. The rearrangement joins TRBV7-9 to TRBJ2-7; 8 bases map to TRBD2. The material sequenced was peripheral blood. This TCR was recovered from a human donor in a cohort sampled during active COVID-19. The chain's CDR3 is CASRAGASYEQYF. The CDR3, as DNA: TGTGCCAGCCGAGCGGGAGCCTCCTACGAGCAGTACTTC.